The 18 T cell receptor beta chains presented below share a single source sample, sequenced in a study of blood T cell repertoires in COVID-19. Assay used: immunoSEQ multiplex PCR; TCRdb lists only in-frame clones, some missing. The data contain 350,000 to 400,000 clones, roughly 90% of them singletons. The material sequenced was PBMCs or T cells enriched from blood (not recorded which). The source of these receptors is a woman aged 40-49 years who had been exposed to COVID-19.

V and J are TRBV14 and TRBJ2-3, with TRBD2 matching over 11 bases. The CDR3 covers 16 residues. The junction had 5 bases not matched to a gene; V was cut back by 4 bases and J by 2 bases. CDR1 is SGHDN, CDR2 FVKESK, per germline. The CDR3 nucleotides read TGTGCCAGCAGCCCCGTGGGACTAGCGGACACAGATACGCAGTATTTT. Translated, it gives CASSPVGLADTDTQYF.

The chain carries TRBV27 and TRBJ1-1; D gene ambiguous. CDR3 length: 14 amino acids. CDR1 is MNHEY and CDR2 is SMNVEV in the germline V gene (reference sequence). Trimming stripped 4 bases from V and 7 bases from J, with 16 bases between. CDR3 in amino acids: CASSSTYQAGEAFF. The CDR3 nucleotides are TGTGCCAGCAGTTCTACTTACCAGGCAGGTGAAGCTTTCTTT.

The genes are TRBV21-1 and TRBJ2-1; the listed D gene, TRBD2, was not tested against the DNA. TRBV21-1 is shown as a pseudogene. This CDR3 is built from 18 residues. The CDR3 DNA is TGTGCCAGCAGCAAAGCTCCGAAAACTAGCGGGGGGCACAATGAGCAGTTCTTC. This codes for CASSKAPKTSGGHNEQFF.

This chain links TRBV9 with TRBJ1-1; D might be TRBD1 (5 bases). Germline V gives CDR1 SGDLS, CDR2 YYNGEE. This CDR3 region has 10 residues. Trimming took off 10 bases at V and 3 bases at J, with 7 bases between the two ends. DNA of the CDR3: TGTGCCGCGGGGGACACTGAAGCTTTCTTT. Translating gives CAAGDTEAFF.

The chain is built from TRBV2 and TRBJ1-4, with 8 bases aligning to TRBD1. CDR3 length: 14 residues. Per the germline V gene, CDR1 is SNHLY and CDR2 is FYNNEI. J gave up 8 bases and V 5 bases, and 7 bases lay outside the gene matches. This CDR3 reads CASSTGTGLEKLFF. CDR3 DNA sequence: TGTGCCAGCAGTACCGGGACAGGTCTGGAAAAACTGTTTTTT.

The V gene is TRBV5-1, the J gene TRBJ2-5; 8 nucleotides agree with TRBD2. The V gene end was trimmed by 2 bases and the J gene end by 5 bases; junction bases not matched to a gene: 11. The CDR3 is 16 amino acids. The germline CDR1 and CDR2 sequences are SGHRS and YFSETQ. This CDR3 is CASSFSSGGAAETQYF. As DNA, the CDR3 is TGCGCCAGCAGCTTTTCCTCGGGGGGGGCCGCGGAGACCCAGTACTTC.

The gene calls are TRBV3-1 (or the pseudogene TRBV3-2) and TRBJ1-5, with TRBD1 matching 9 bases. The CDR3 has 14 residues. CDR1 is LGHDT and CDR2 is YNNKEL in the germline V gene (reference sequence). Trimming at V came to 3 bases and at J to 7 bases, leaving 4 bases not matched to a gene. This chain's CDR3 is CASSQGTGRQPQHF. DNA for the CDR3: TGTGCCAGCAGCCAGGGGACAGGGCGGCAGCCCCAGCATTTT.

The chain employs TRBV7-2 and TRBJ2-3; D not certain. The V gene lost 1 base and the J gene lost 5 bases, with 7 bases spanning the gap. This CDR3 contains 13 residues. Germline lookup yields CDR1 SGHTA and CDR2 FQGNSA. The DNA of the CDR3 is TGTGCCAGCAGCTTAGGTAATAGAGATACGCAGTATTTT. Its translation: CASSLGNRDTQYF.

The gene calls are TRBV18 and TRBJ1-2; the D is unclear. Germline V gene data show CDR1 as KGHSH and CDR2 as LQKENI. Trimming left V 0 bases short and J 1 base short, with 9 bases between. The CDR3 extends over 15 amino acids. The CDR3 bases are TGTGCCAGCTCACCACCGGCAGATAATAACTATGGCTACACCTTC. As protein: CASSPPADNNYGYTF.

The chain joins TRBV19 to TRBJ1-2, with D possibly being TRBD1 (6 bases). V was pared by 0 bases and J by 4 bases, with 12 bases between. The CDR3 loop spans 15 amino acids. Looked up from germline, CDR1 is LNHDA and CDR2 is SQIVND (reference sequence). The CDR3 DNA reads as TGTGCCAGTAGTATAGATCGCGACAGGTCCTATGGCTACACCTTC. Translated: CASSIDRDRSYGYTF.

V usage is TRBV28 and J usage is TRBJ2-1; TRBD1 aligns across 8 bases. The germline V gene has CDR1 MDHEN and CDR2 SYDVKM. The CDR3 spans 16 residues. Trimming at V came to 7 bases and at J to 1 base, leaving 9 bases not matched to a gene. In DNA form, the CDR3 reads TGTGCCAGCACAAGGACAGGGTTGAGGTCCTACAATGAGCAGTTCTTC. Its translation: CASTRTGLRSYNEQFF.

This clone was seen a single time. The gene calls are TRBV6-5 and TRBJ1-2; tentative D call: TRBD1 (5 bases). The germline V gene has CDR1 MNHEY and CDR2 SVGAGI. Trimming removed 5 bases from V and 5 bases from J, with 9 bases in between. The CDR3 sequence is 12 residues long. In nucleotides, the CDR3 is TGTGCCAGCAGTACTTCAGGGTATGGCTACACCTTC. It yields the protein CASSTSGYGYTF.

V gene TRBV30 combines with J gene TRBJ1-5; 7 bases are a match to TRBD1. V lost 1 base to trimming and J lost 3 bases; unmatched junction nucleotides: 3. The CDR3 consists of 14 residues. Germline CDR1 GTSNPN, CDR2 SVGIG (reference sequence). CDR3 sequence: CAWSGGQLNQPQHF. CDR3 nucleotides: TGTGCCTGGAGTGGGGGACAGCTCAATCAGCCCCAGCATTTT.

This chain links TRBV11-2 with TRBJ2-7; D might be TRBD2 (6 bases). V lost 2 bases, J lost 4 bases, and 15 bases lay in between. This CDR3 region has 15 residues. Germline CDR1 reads SGHAT; CDR2 reads FQNNGV. CDR3 DNA: TGTGCCAGCAGCTTATCGGAGGGTACCCCATACGAGCAGTACTTC. Translating it yields CASSLSEGTPYEQYF.

The rearrangement links TRBV10-2 to TRBJ2-1, with a possible D match to TRBD2 (5 bases). Trimming removed 10 bases at V and 0 bases at J, with 13 bases between. There are 14 residues in the CDR3. Germline CDR1 WSHSY, CDR2 SAAADI. In DNA, the CDR3 is TGCGCCACCTTATGGGCGGGCTCCTACAATGAGCAGTTCTTC. Its protein product is CATLWAGSYNEQFF.

The chain employs TRBV19 and TRBJ1-5; no clear D gene. CDR3 length equals 14 residues. Trimming stripped 6 bases from V and 1 base from J, with 10 bases between. Per germline, CDR1 LNHDA and CDR2 SQIVND (reference sequence). CDR3 amino acids: CASRTALSNQPQHF. In nucleotides, the CDR3 is TGTGCCAGTAGAACAGCTCTGAGCAATCAGCCCCAGCATTTT.

This chain joins TRBV6-5 and TRBJ1-3; no clear D gene. The V end lost 7 bases, the J end lost 0 bases, and 7 bases lay between the germline ends. There are 13 residues in the CDR3. The germline CDR1 and CDR2 sequences are MNHEY and SVGAGI. CDR3 sequence (DNA): TGTGCCAGCAAGCGAAGCTCTGGAAACACCATATATTTT. It is translated as CASKRSSGNTIYF.

The J gene is TRBJ1-4, the V gene TRBV7-2; 11 bases are shared with TRBD1. V shed 7 bases, J shed 8 bases, and the junction held 9 bases outside the gene matches. Looked up from germline, CDR1 is SGHTA and CDR2 is FQGNSA. This CDR3 is 15 amino acids long. As DNA, the CDR3 is TGTGCCAGCACCCATGGACAGGGGGCAGGGGAAAAACTGTTTTTT. It codes for CASTHGQGAGEKLFF.